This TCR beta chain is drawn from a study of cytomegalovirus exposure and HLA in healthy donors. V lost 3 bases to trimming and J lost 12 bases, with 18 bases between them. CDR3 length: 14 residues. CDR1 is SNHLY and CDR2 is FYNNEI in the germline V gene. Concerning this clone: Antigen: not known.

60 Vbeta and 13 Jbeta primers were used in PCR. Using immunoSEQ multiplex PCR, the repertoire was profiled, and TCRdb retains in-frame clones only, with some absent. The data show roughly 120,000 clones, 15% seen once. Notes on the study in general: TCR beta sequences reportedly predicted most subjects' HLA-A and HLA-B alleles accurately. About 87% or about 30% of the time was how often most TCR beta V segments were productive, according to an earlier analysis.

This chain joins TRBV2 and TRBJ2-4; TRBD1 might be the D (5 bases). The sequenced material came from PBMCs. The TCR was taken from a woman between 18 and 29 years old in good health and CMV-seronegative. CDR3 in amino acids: CASSEDRQPSGQYF. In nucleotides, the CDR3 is TGTGCCAGCAGTGAGGATCGACAGCCCTCTGGTCAGTACTTC. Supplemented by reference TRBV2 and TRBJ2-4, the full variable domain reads EPEVTQTPSHQVTQMGQEVILRCVPISNHLYFYWYRQILGQKVEFLVSFYNNEISEKSEIFDDQFSVERPDGSNFTLKIRSTKLEDSAMYFCASSEDRQPSGQYFGAGTRLSVL.